This note documents a single TCR beta chain sequence. This sample was taken from a study of control samples from healthy donors and cancer patients. The germline V and J ends were trimmed by 3 bases and 1 base, with 9 bases remaining between them. CDR3 length: 14 residues. The germline CDR1 and CDR2 sequences are MNHNS and SASEGT. Sequencing used immunoSEQ multiplex PCR; TCRdb keeps in-frame clones, though not all of them. The sample holds more than 100,000 clones; approximately 90% are singletons and the top ten take approximately 8.6%. Specimen: blood. This clonotype was sampled from a man between 18 and 29 years old in good health. The rearrangement links TRBV6-1 to TRBJ1-1, with D unresolved. This chain's CDR3 is CASSETFQNTEAFF. The DNA for the CDR3 is TGTGCCAGCAGTGAGACCTTCCAGAACACTGAAGCTTTCTTT.